Below, one T cell receptor (beta chain) is given with its context. What it binds is not known. Germline CDR1 SNHLY, CDR2 FYNNEI. This CDR3 is built from 13 residues. V was clipped by 3 bases and J by 1 base, with 6 bases between them. The sample belongs to a study of cytomegalovirus exposure and HLA in healthy donors. Study as a whole: Genotyping showed roughly 76% of 398 donors falling in the Caucasian-associated ancestry cluster. General study results and limits: Sequences of the TCR beta chain were said to predict the HLA-A and HLA-B alleles of most subjects accurately. As was reported, the classifier diagnosed cytomegalovirus status with high specificity and sensitivity. Listed as cytomegalovirus-associated were 150 or so TCR beta chains.

Amplification used 60 Vbeta primers and 13 Jbeta primers. Profiling relied on immunoSEQ multiplex PCR, and the TCRdb table lists in-frame clones only, not all of them. Among more than 110,000 clones listed, around three quarters were seen once. The rearrangement uses TRBV2 and TRBJ2-5; D not certain. This TCR came from a young man in good health and CMV-seronegative. Material: PBMCs. For the CDR3, the DNA is TGTGCCAGCAGTGAGTACAGCCAAGAGACCCAGTACTTC. Translating it yields CASSEYSQETQYF.